This T cell receptor beta chain was sequenced for a study of OX40 agonist ivuxolimab in advanced cancers. Study information: An agonistic human IgG2 monoclonal antibody against OX40 (CD134) was given. Overall study results and limits: Antigen specificity was not determined for the expanded peripheral T cells. The study found among the lowest clonal expansion in partial responders at 0.1-3.0 mg/kg.

This CDR3 region has 14 residues. V lost 8 bases to trimming and J lost 5 bases, with 19 bases between them. Germline values: CDR1 LNHNV, CDR2 YYDKDF (reference sequence). For this clone: Its antigen is not identified.

This table comes from immunoSEQ multiplex PCR, and its TCRdb copy is limited to in-frame clones, with some not included. Here the sample spans around 44,000 clones, approximately 87% being singletons. J is TRBJ2-7 and V is TRBV15; D is possibly TRBD1 or TRBD2 (5 bases each). The starting material was CD4+ or CD8+ T cells sorted from blood, obtained in a trial of the OX40 agonist ivuxolimab. The receptor's source is an adult with an advanced solid tumor such as melanoma, head and neck, liver or kidney cancer. This CDR3 is CATSPGRTRNEQYF. Written as DNA, the CDR3 is TGTGCCACCTCCCCGGGACGGACTCGGAACGAGCAGTACTTC.